The sequence of this T cell receptor beta chain was determined in a study of beta chain features in type 1 diabetes (dated by TCRdb to between 2018 and 2020). About the investigation overall: Patients and healthy donors did not differ in mean age, gender distribution, total cell number or subset yield. A total of roughly 100 million sorted cells were examined across all samples, and the number of cells per subset was strongly correlated with RNA yield. In the study, recently diagnosed type 1 diabetes patients and matched healthy donors were compared on the TCRB repertoires of their sorted circulating CD4+ T cell subsets. Regulatory and stem cell-like memory subsets were obtained from only 8 patients and roughly 8 healthy donors, while naive and central memory subsets were obtained from all 30 or so donors.

General findings and caveats noted by the study authors: PCR might favor shorter templates, but patient and control samples were amplified and corrected together, so any skew would affect both groups equally. Naive, central memory and regulatory TCRB repertoires appeared more similar among patients than among healthy donors. At VDJ recombination sites, patients with type 1 diabetes made fewer insertions and deleted more nucleotides, a pattern implying thymic rearrangement abnormalities. Because cDNA rather than genomic DNA was sequenced, highly expressing activated cells could have been over-represented, although no difference in activation and CD3 levels was found between groups. Type 1 diabetes patients showed a moderate but significant shortening of TCRB CDR3 length in all four CD4+ subsets. Because the HLA sub-analyses included only small numbers of individuals, any influence of HLA type on TCRB rearrangement was left unresolved.

Each donor gave one peripheral blood draw, averaging around 120 mL, which was collected into heparinised tubes. A BD FACSAria II and a panel including CD45RO, CCR7, CD25, CD127, CD95 and CD27 were used to sort naive, central memory, regulatory and stem cell-like memory CD4+ T cells. Every sorted population had a purity above 95%. PBMCs were isolated immediately by Lymphoprep density gradient centrifugation and stained directly without culture. To minimize batch effects, samples were stained and sorted in pairs, one healthy donor with one patient per experiment. Of note for this clone: The antigen it binds to is not known. It has no much larger one-base neighbor in the sample; base qualities were not kept.

Trimming removed 0 bases from V and 9 bases from J; the gene matches leave 9 bases unexplained. Including the terminal cysteine and phenylalanine, the CDR3 comprises 16 residues. The CDR3 DNA has 48 bases and is translated from base 1. CDR1 is given as MNHEY and CDR2 as SVGAGI, both from the germline V gene. All of the isolated RNA was reverse transcribed with the High Capacity cDNA Reverse Transcription Kit, so expressed TCRB transcripts were sequenced. Deep immunoSEQ sequencing was applied to naive, central memory and regulatory T cell samples, giving an average of around 4 million total reads per sample. After sorted cells were lysed in RLT buffer, RNA was extracted with DNase-treated RNeasy Micro or Mini kits, with the choice depending on cell number. Each cell subset was processed on its own to prevent cross-contamination, while patient and healthy donor samples were processed together. The immunoSEQ multiplex PCR was used to amplify TCRB sequences from cDNA, yielding 87-bp fragments that span the CDR3 region. Amplicons were sequenced on the Illumina HiSeq platform. Per the original workflow: PCR bias was corrected computationally using synthetic template baselines, and reads within Hamming distance 2 were collapsed, with unmergeable singletons discarded. Reads were aligned to IMGT to assign V, D and J genes, CDR3 length, and insertions or deletions at six rearrangement sites. Within each subset, clonotype counts were normalized to sorted cell number, and only after that were true diversity and Gini coefficients computed with the tcR R package. The overlap coefficient, calculated on TCRB nucleotide sequences, was used to quantify repertoire sharing. As a proxy for the pre-selection repertoire, out-of-frame TCRB sequences from naive cells were analyzed. TCRdb took this table from immuneACCESS and kept in-frame rearrangements with V and J called. Such tables lack part of the clones; where checked against another copy, unresolved V genes explain under half of the gap, and the rest is unexplained. The D gene and trimming were derived from the DNA, and the V and J assignments and clone size from that table. The sample data list under 900,000 clones, and about a sixth of these were observed just once. Together, the top ten hold 0.02% to 0.025% of the sample.

The chain was built from TRBV6-5 and TRBJ2-1; 9 junctional bases match TRBD2. The sample taken for sequencing was naive CD4+ T cells from blood. The sample's cell subset or site, from its label and the paper: true naive CD4+ T cells. The clonotype was recovered from a woman between 18 and 29 years old in good health. The sequence in DNA is TGTGCCAGCAGTTACTCGAGGGCGGGAGGGCCGGTTGAGCAGTTCTTC. Its protein is CASSYSRAGGPVEQFF.